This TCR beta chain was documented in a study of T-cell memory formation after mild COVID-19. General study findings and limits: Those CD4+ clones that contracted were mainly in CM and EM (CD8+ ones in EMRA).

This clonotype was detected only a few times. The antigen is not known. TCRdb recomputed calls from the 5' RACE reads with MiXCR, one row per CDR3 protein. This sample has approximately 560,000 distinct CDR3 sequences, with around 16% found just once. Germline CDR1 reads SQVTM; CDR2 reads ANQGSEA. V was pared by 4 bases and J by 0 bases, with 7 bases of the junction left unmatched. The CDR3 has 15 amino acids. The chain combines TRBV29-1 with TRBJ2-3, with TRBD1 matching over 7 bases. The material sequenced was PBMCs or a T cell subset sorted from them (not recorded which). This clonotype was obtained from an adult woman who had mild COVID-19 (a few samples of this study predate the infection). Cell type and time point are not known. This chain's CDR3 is CSVVGQTLSTDTQYF. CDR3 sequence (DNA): TGCAGCGTTGTGGGACAGACGCTTAGCACAGATACGCAGTATTTT.